Listed below are T cell receptor beta chains from one sample, sequenced in a study of OX40 agonist ivuxolimab in advanced cancers. Clones were read by immunoSEQ multiplex PCR, and TCRdb kept only the in-frame ones, dropping some. The data contain nearly 50,000 clones, about 88% of them seen just once; the ten biggest clones take up less than 0.75%. The sequencing here drew on CD4+ or CD8+ T cells sorted from blood, taken in a trial of the OX40 agonist ivuxolimab. These receptors came from an adult with an advanced solid tumor such as melanoma, head and neck, liver or kidney cancer. Each CDR3 is given with its conserved first and last residue. The D gene is left open where the match is weak. Size values are once, few and many counts, or a class for expanded clones, and some rows have none.

cdr3_aa: CASSVFSGRSNEQYF; cdr3_nt: TGTGCCAGTAGTGTATTTAGCGGGAGGTCCAACGAGCAGTACTTC; j_call: TRBJ2-7; d_call: TRBD2; v_call: TRBV19; clone_size: few
cdr3_aa: CASHPSTSTGELFF; cdr3_nt: TGTGCCAGCCACCCCTCGACTAGCACCGGGGAGCTGTTTTTT; j_call: TRBJ2-2; d_call: .; v_call: TRBV10-3; clone_size: .
cdr3_aa: CAWSALAAETQYF; cdr3_nt: TGTGCCTGGAGCGCGCTAGCGGCAGAGACCCAGTACTTC; j_call: TRBJ2-5; d_call: TRBD2; v_call: TRBV30; clone_size: .
cdr3_aa: CASSFTGGPTYEQYF; cdr3_nt: TGTGCCAGCAGTTTTACGGGAGGGCCAACCTACGAGCAGTACTTC; j_call: TRBJ2-7; d_call: TRBD2; v_call: TRBV27; clone_size: .
cdr3_aa: CASTRTSGRTSSSYNEQFF; cdr3_nt: TGCGCCAGTACCCGGACTAGCGGGAGGACTTCGAGCTCCTACAATGAGCAGTTCTTC; j_call: TRBJ2-1; d_call: TRBD2; v_call: TRBV4-1; clone_size: .
cdr3_aa: CASSGIPGSGANVLTF; cdr3_nt: TGCGCCAGCAGTGGGATCCCAGGCTCTGGGGCCAACGTCCTGACTTTC; j_call: TRBJ2-6; d_call: .; v_call: TRBV10-2; clone_size: .
cdr3_aa: CASSPFMLNHEQYF; cdr3_nt: TGTGCCAGCAGCCCTTTTATGCTGAACCACGAGCAGTACTTC; j_call: TRBJ2-7; d_call: .; v_call: TRBV11-1; clone_size: once
cdr3_aa: CASSYGTGGNNQPQHF; cdr3_nt: TGTGCCAGCAGCTACGGGACAGGGGGCAACAATCAGCCCCAGCATTTT; j_call: TRBJ1-5; d_call: TRBD1; v_call: TRBV9; clone_size: .
cdr3_aa: CASGPRGTSGLAGVLSYNEQFF; cdr3_nt: TGTGCCAGCGGGCCCCGTGGGACCTCGGGACTAGCGGGAGTCCTTTCCTACAATGAGCAGTTCTTC; j_call: TRBJ2-1; d_call: .; v_call: TRBV21-1; clone_size: .
cdr3_aa: CATSRAEETQYF; cdr3_nt: TGTGCCACCAGTAGGGCTGAGGAGACCCAGTACTTC; j_call: TRBJ2-5; d_call: .; v_call: TRBV15; clone_size: .
cdr3_aa: CASSQSNQPQHF; cdr3_nt: TGTGCCAGCAGTCAGAGCAATCAGCCCCAGCATTTT; j_call: TRBJ1-5; d_call: .; v_call: TRBV6-1; clone_size: .
cdr3_aa: CASSPPGFGNQPQHF; cdr3_nt: TGTGCCAGCAGCCCCCCGGGCTTTGGCAATCAGCCCCAGCATTTT; j_call: TRBJ1-5; d_call: .; v_call: TRBV28; clone_size: .
cdr3_aa: CASSANRPGTFEEQYF; cdr3_nt: TGTGCCAGCAGTGCGAATCGTCCCGGGACATTCGAGGAGCAGTACTTC; j_call: TRBJ2-7; d_call: .; v_call: TRBV6-1; clone_size: .
cdr3_aa: CASSLTSGKENEQYF; cdr3_nt: TGTGCCAGCAGCCTTACTAGCGGGAAGGAGAACGAGCAGTACTTC; j_call: TRBJ2-7; d_call: TRBD2; v_call: TRBV7-9; clone_size: medium-sized
cdr3_aa: CASSVGLAGYYEQYF; cdr3_nt: TGTGCCAGTAGTGTGGGACTAGCGGGCTACTACGAGCAGTACTTC; j_call: TRBJ2-7; d_call: TRBD2; v_call: TRBV19; clone_size: .
cdr3_aa: CASPYGETQYF; cdr3_nt: TGTGCCAGCCCCTACGGGGAGACCCAGTACTTC; j_call: TRBJ2-5; d_call: .; v_call: TRBV6-1; clone_size: .
cdr3_aa: CAISEIRGLNNEQFF; cdr3_nt: TGTGCCATCAGTGAGATCAGGGGGCTTAACAATGAGCAGTTCTTC; j_call: TRBJ2-1; d_call: TRBD1; v_call: TRBV10-3; clone_size: .
cdr3_aa: CASSWGRSSGNTIYF; cdr3_nt: TGTGCCAGCAGTTGGGGAAGGAGCTCTGGAAACACCATATATTTT; j_call: TRBJ1-3; d_call: .; v_call: TRBV28; clone_size: .
cdr3_aa: CASSLDPLRAHEQYF; cdr3_nt: TGTGCCAGCAGCTTAGATCCGCTCAGGGCCCACGAGCAGTACTTC; j_call: TRBJ2-7; d_call: .; v_call: TRBV11-3; clone_size: .
cdr3_aa: CASSLAGGYYEQYF; cdr3_nt: TGCGCCAGCAGCTTAGCGGGAGGTTACTACGAGCAGTACTTC; j_call: TRBJ2-7; d_call: TRBD2; v_call: TRBV5-1; clone_size: once
cdr3_aa: CASSGAPLGAYNEQFF; cdr3_nt: TGTGCCAGCAGCGGAGCCCCCTTGGGGGCCTACAATGAGCAGTTCTTC; j_call: TRBJ2-1; d_call: .; v_call: TRBV9; clone_size: .
cdr3_aa: CASSSPPDRIYGYTF; cdr3_nt: TGTGCCAGCAGCTCACCTCCAGACAGAATCTATGGCTACACCTTC; j_call: TRBJ1-2; d_call: .; v_call: TRBV5-4; clone_size: .
cdr3_aa: CASSLKMGGEQYF; cdr3_nt: TGTGCCAGCAGTTTAAAGATGGGGGGCGAGCAGTACTTC; j_call: TRBJ2-7; d_call: .; v_call: TRBV6-1; clone_size: once
cdr3_aa: CASSTGTGGWVFF; cdr3_nt: TGTGCCAGCAGCACGGGGACAGGGGGTTGGGTGTTCTTC; j_call: TRBJ2-1; d_call: TRBD1; v_call: TRBV11-3; clone_size: .
cdr3_aa: CASSLEGLAGGSYNEQFF; cdr3_nt: TGTGCCAGCAGCTTGGAGGGACTAGCGGGAGGATCCTACAATGAGCAGTTCTTC; j_call: TRBJ2-1; d_call: TRBD2; v_call: TRBV11-2; clone_size: .
cdr3_aa: CASSISNSPRGETQYF; cdr3_nt: TGTGCCAGTAGTATATCGAATAGCCCAAGGGGGGAGACCCAGTACTTC; j_call: TRBJ2-5; d_call: .; v_call: TRBV19; clone_size: .
cdr3_aa: CASSAGRAKSSYEQYF; cdr3_nt: TGTGCCAGCAGCGCAGGTCGAGCGAAGAGCTCCTACGAGCAGTACTTC; j_call: TRBJ2-7; d_call: .; v_call: TRBV5-4; clone_size: .
cdr3_aa: CASSVDYSYNEKLFF; cdr3_nt: TGTGCCAGCAGCGTAGATTATTCTTATAATGAAAAACTGTTTTTT; j_call: TRBJ1-4; d_call: .; v_call: TRBV9; clone_size: .
cdr3_aa: CASRSTGDRQPQHF; cdr3_nt: TGTGCCAGCAGATCAACAGGGGATCGGCAGCCCCAGCATTTT; j_call: TRBJ1-5; d_call: TRBD1; v_call: TRBV6-6; clone_size: .
cdr3_aa: CAIRLLQASEQYF; cdr3_nt: TGTGCCATCAGACTACTCCAAGCGAGCGAGCAGTACTTC; j_call: TRBJ2-7; d_call: .; v_call: TRBV10-3; clone_size: .
cdr3_aa: CASSHNSGDPPYF; cdr3_nt: TGTGCCAGCAGCCACAATTCAGGGGACCCACCGTACTTC; j_call: TRBJ2-7; d_call: .; v_call: TRBV7-9; clone_size: once
cdr3_aa: CASSRTDGLSYTF; cdr3_nt: TGTGCCAGCAGTCGAACGGACGGCTTGAGCTACACCTTC; j_call: TRBJ1-2; d_call: .; v_call: TRBV27; clone_size: .
cdr3_aa: CATGGGLAGVTDTQYF; cdr3_nt: TGCGCCACCGGAGGAGGACTAGCGGGAGTTACAGATACGCAGTATTTT; j_call: TRBJ2-3; d_call: TRBD2; v_call: TRBV4-1; clone_size: .
cdr3_aa: CASSRGQGRGQYF; cdr3_nt: TGTGCCAGCAGCCGGGGACAGGGAAGGGGGCAGTACTTC; j_call: TRBJ2-7; d_call: TRBD1; v_call: TRBV7-9; clone_size: .
cdr3_aa: CASSLTNYYEQYF; cdr3_nt: TGTGCCAGCAGCTTAACAAACTATTACGAGCAGTACTTC; j_call: TRBJ2-7; d_call: .; v_call: TRBV7-8; clone_size: .
cdr3_aa: CASSLGVGAKNIQYF; cdr3_nt: TGTGCCAGCAGCCTCGGGGTCGGAGCCAAAAACATTCAGTACTTC; j_call: TRBJ2-4; d_call: .; v_call: TRBV5-6; clone_size: .